Presented here are 21 T cell receptor beta chains from one specimen sequenced in a study of blood T cell repertoires in COVID-19. Generated by immunoSEQ multiplex PCR, the TCRdb table keeps only in-frame clones and is missing some. The data show some 140,000 clones, roughly 80% seen once. Sequences were obtained from PBMCs or T cells enriched from blood (not recorded which). These receptors originate from a man aged 40-50 years with acute COVID-19.

This rearrangement joins TRBV6-5 to TRBJ1-5; tentatively, D is TRBD1 (6 bases). CDR3 length: 15 residues. V was trimmed by 6 bases and J by 1 base, leaving 13 bases between them. Germline CDR1 is MNHEY and CDR2 is SVGAGI. CDR3 sequence: CASRQQGSSNQPQHF. Here the CDR3 DNA reads TGTGCCAGCAGACAACAGGGAAGCAGCAATCAGCCCCAGCATTTT.

The V call is TRBV19, the J call TRBJ2-7; weak D call: TRBD1 (6 bases). The CDR3 consists of 12 residues. The V and J ends lost 10 bases and 2 bases respectively, with 12 bases between them. Germline V lookup: CDR1 LNHDA, CDR2 SQIVND (reference sequence). This CDR3 reads CATKDRAYEQYF. The DNA for the CDR3 is TGTGCCACCAAGGACAGAGCCTACGAGCAGTACTTC.

The chain combines TRBV7-8 with TRBJ2-6; D is possibly TRBD1 (6 bases). CDR3 length: 18 residues. Deletions cut 1 base from V and 0 bases from J, with 13 bases between. From germline, CDR1 is SGHVS and CDR2 FQNEAQ. DNA for the CDR3: TGTGCCAGCAGCTTAGAGGGCAGGGGCCTCTCTGGGGCCAACGTCCTGACTTTC. Amino acid sequence: CASSLEGRGLSGANVLTF.

The chain links TRBV20-1 to TRBJ1-1, with no clear D. Between the trimmed V and J ends, which lost 0 bases and 5 bases, there was a span of 4 bases. The CDR3 consists of 11 residues. CDR1 and CDR2 (germline): DFQATT, SNEGSKA (reference sequence). The CDR3 loop is CSARDETEAFF. CDR3 in DNA: TGCAGTGCTAGAGATGAGACTGAAGCTTTCTTT.

The rearrangement links TRBV18 to TRBJ2-3; the match to TRBD2 covers 11 bases. Germline CDR1 and CDR2: KGHSH and LQKENI. This CDR3 has 16 residues. After removal of 5 bases from V and 0 bases from J, the junction contained 4 bases not matched to a gene. CDR3 DNA: TGTGCCAGCTCAAGACTAGCGGGACAGAGCACAGATACGCAGTATTTT. Its translation is CASSRLAGQSTDTQYF.

This clone was seen more than once but under ten times. This rearrangement joins TRBV5-4 to TRBJ2-7; D may be TRBD2 (7 bases). Trimming took 4 bases from V and 4 from J, leaving 18 bases between them. The CDR3 extends over 15 amino acids. Germline values: CDR1 SGHNT, CDR2 YYREEE (reference sequence). The CDR3 DNA reads TGTGCCAGCAGCCGCGGGGGCCAGGGGAGGTACGAGCAGTACTTC. This codes for CASSRGGQGRYEQYF.

The chain has TRBV5-4 and TRBJ1-4; TRBD1 is a possible D gene (6 bases). Trimming stripped 5 bases from V and 16 bases from J, with 24 bases between. This CDR3 spans 14 amino acids. Germline-derived CDR1 and CDR2 are SGHNT and YYREEE (reference sequence). For the CDR3, the DNA is TGTGCCAGCAGTTCCGGGGAAGGGTCACCGGGACAGTTTTTT. Its protein is CASSSGEGSPGQFF.

The chain is built from TRBV28 and TRBJ1-5; D possibly corresponds to TRBD1 (5 bases). V dropped 5 bases and J dropped 7 bases, with 15 bases sitting between them. CDR3 length: 14 amino acids. CDR1 and CDR2 (germline): MDHEN, SYDVKM. CDR3 in amino acids: CASSAAQGRQPQHF. Here the CDR3 DNA reads TGTGCCAGCAGTGCCGCCCAGGGTAGGCAGCCCCAGCATTTT.

This chain connects TRBV6-5 to TRBJ1-5; 7 positions agree with TRBD1. The CDR3 runs 15 residues. In germline, CDR1 is MNHEY, CDR2 SVGAGI. With 2 bases clipped from V and 7 bases from J, the junction kept 8 bases outside the gene matches. CDR3 residues: CASSYTPTGFQPQHF. CDR3 nucleotides: TGTGCCAGCAGTTACACCCCGACAGGGTTCCAGCCCCAGCATTTT.

J is TRBJ2-1 and V is TRBV5-1; 8 bases fit TRBD2. The CDR3 length is 14 residues. V shed 1 base, J shed 6 bases, and the junction held 3 bases outside the gene matches. CDR1 and CDR2 (germline): SGHRS, YFSETQ. The chain's CDR3 is CASSLMAGGNEQFF. The CDR3 DNA sequence: TGCGCCAGCAGCTTGATGGCGGGGGGCAATGAGCAGTTCTTC.

This chain links TRBV7-9 with TRBJ1-6, with D possibly TRBD1 on 6 matching bases. The CDR3 has 13 amino acids. From germline, CDR1 is SEHNR and CDR2 FQNEAQ (reference sequence). V was cut by 7 bases and J by 6 bases, with 10 bases left in between. The CDR3 loop is CASNRVGNSPLHF. For the CDR3, the DNA is TGTGCCAGCAACAGGGTTGGTAATTCACCCCTCCACTTT.

The CDR3 protein is CASSSGASGISYEQYF. Here the CDR3 DNA reads TGTGCCAGCAGTTCCGGGGCTAGCGGGATATCCTACGAGCAGTACTTC. V gene TRBV28 combines with J gene TRBJ2-7; 9 bases fit TRBD2. V gave up 4 bases and J gave up 1 base; unmatched junction bases: 8. Germline loops: CDR1 MDHEN, CDR2 SYDVKM. The CDR3 is made up of 16 amino acids.

The V gene is TRBV7-9, the J gene TRBJ1-4; 8 bases are shared with TRBD1. This CDR3 comprises 14 residues. V dropped 7 bases and J dropped 5; count of bases not matched to a gene: 6. Germline CDR1 and CDR2: SEHNR and FQNEAQ (reference sequence). CDR3 in DNA: TGTGCCAGCACTTACGGACAGGGCAATGAAAAACTGTTTTTT. It codes for CASTYGQGNEKLFF.

This clone was seen more than once but under ten times. The rearrangement links TRBV19 to TRBJ1-1; D unclear. The germline CDR1 and CDR2 sequences are LNHDA and SQIVND (reference sequence). The V end lost 6 bases, the J end lost 0 bases, and 11 bases lay between the germline ends. The CDR3 has 14 residues. The CDR3 coding sequence is TGTGCCAGTAGCTCTCAGGAAATGAACACTGAAGCTTTCTTT. Residues: CASSSQEMNTEAFF. Drawing the rest from reference TRBV19 and TRBJ1-1, the complete variable domain is DGGITQSPKYLFRKEGQNVTLSCEQNLNHDAMYWYRQDPGQGLRLIYYSQIVNDFQKGDIAEGYSVSREKKESFPLTVTSAQKNPTAFYLCASSSQEMNTEAFFGQGTRLTVV.

Only a few counts were recorded for this clone. This chain joins TRBV7-2 and TRBJ1-6, with D maybe TRBD1 (5 bases). The germline V gene encodes CDR1 SGHTA and CDR2 FQGNSA. Deletions cut 3 bases from V and 7 bases from J, with 10 bases between. This CDR3 contains 14 residues. For the CDR3, the DNA is TGTGCCAGCAGCTTCCGCAGGGCCAATTCACCCCTCCACTTT. Protein: CASSFRRANSPLHF.

Note on this clone: This CDR3 is also generated by other DNA sequences in the sample. The chain carries TRBV11-2 and TRBJ1-6; 9 nucleotides agree with TRBD1. The ends lost 6 bases at V and 7 bases at J; junction bases unmatched: 4. The V gene's germline CDR1 is SGHAT and CDR2 FQNNGV. This CDR3 region has 14 residues. CDR3 loop: CASSRDRVNSPLHF. The CDR3 nucleotides are TGTGCCAGCAGTCGGGACAGGGTGAATTCACCCCTCCACTTT.

The chain is built from TRBV7-2 and TRBJ2-7, with TRBD1 identical over 7 bases. The germline CDR1 and CDR2 sequences are SGHTA and FQGNSA. The CDR3 sequence is 13 residues long. The V and J ends lost 9 bases and 2 bases, in that order; junction bases with no gene match: 7. The CDR3 DNA reads TGTGCCAGTACCCGGGACAGCGCCTACGAGCAGTACTTC. As protein: CASTRDSAYEQYF.

The chain joins TRBV9 to TRBJ2-7; TRBD2 agrees at 7 bases. Germline V CDR1 and CDR2: SGDLS, YYNGEE. V shed 3 bases and J 6 bases; nucleotides not matched to a gene: 6. CDR3 length: 13 residues. CDR3 sequence: CASSGLGGLEQYF. CDR3 nucleotides: TGTGCCAGCAGCGGATTGGGAGGGCTCGAGCAGTACTTC. Together with reference TRBV9 and TRBJ2-7, the CDR3 gives the full variable domain: DSGVTQTPKHLITATGQRVTLRCSPRSGDLSVYWYQQSLDQGLQFLIQYYNGEERAKGNILERFSAQQFPDLHSELNLSSLELGDSALYFCASSGLGGLEQYFGPGTRLTVT.

The chain carries TRBV5-4 and TRBJ1-4; 8 nucleotides line up with TRBD1. CDR1 is SGHNT, CDR2 YYREEE, per germline (reference sequence). The CDR3 covers 15 residues. The J segment lost 7 bases and the V segment lost 1 base, leaving 6 bases of the junction unmatched. CDR3 loop: CASSLIGQGGEKLFF. CDR3 in DNA: TGTGCCAGCAGCTTGATTGGACAGGGTGGTGAAAAACTGTTTTTT.

Comments on this clone: The junction shows a germline mismatch at one end, possibly a read error. The gene calls are TRBV6-1 and TRBJ1-5; D call uncertain. CDR3 size: 13 residues. Germline CDR1 reads MNHNS; CDR2 reads SASEGT. As DNA, the CDR3 is TGTGCCAGCAGAGAAGGTTACAATCAGCCCCAGCATTTT. It is translated as CASREGYNQPQHF.

The gene calls are TRBV1 and TRBJ2-3; the table's D call, TRBD2, has no DNA check behind it. TRBV1 is assigned pseudogene status. The CDR3 extends over 17 amino acids. In nucleotides, the CDR3 is TGCACCAGCAGCCCCACCCAAAGAGCGGAGGCGGTGGATACGCAGTATTTT. It codes for CTSSPTQRAEAVDTQYF.